The next 8 T cell receptor beta chains were all read from a single sample in a study of T cell responses to AZD1222 COVID-19 vaccine. The protocol was immunoSEQ multiplex PCR, while the TCRdb copy is restricted to in-frame clones and leaves out a portion. The table lists some 130,000 clones, 75% to 90% of them singletons, with 2% to 3% in the top ten. This sample comprised peripheral blood, obtained on day 0 of AZD1222 vaccination. All receptors derive from an adult in good health.

The chain recombines TRBV5-1 with TRBJ1-6, with 9 positions matching TRBD1. This CDR3 is 15 amino acids long. The J segment lost 6 bases and the V segment lost 0 bases, leaving 1 base of the junction unmatched. Per germline, CDR1 SGHRS and CDR2 YFSETQ. In DNA, the CDR3 is TGCGCCAGCAGCTTGGGGGACAGGGCTAATTCACCCCTCCACTTT. Translating it yields CASSLGDRANSPLHF.

The chain recombines TRBV30 with TRBJ1-2; 7 bases are a match to TRBD1. V shed 1 base and J 4 bases; nucleotides not matched to a gene: 6. This CDR3 is 14 amino acids long. Germline V gene data show CDR1 as GTSNPN and CDR2 as SVGIG (reference sequence). The CDR3 reads CAWSAGTDFYGYTF. CDR3 coding DNA: TGTGCCTGGAGTGCTGGGACAGACTTCTATGGCTACACCTTC.

The chain joins TRBV10-3 to TRBJ1-1; D remains unclear. This CDR3 spans 13 amino acids. Germline V gene sequence: CDR1 ENHRY, CDR2 SYGVKD. With 0 bases removed from V and 10 bases from J, the gap between germline ends came to 12 bases. CDR3 in DNA: TGTGCCATCAGTGAGTCGGCAGGCTGGGGAGCTTTCTTT. Translated, it gives CAISESAGWGAFF.

The chain employs TRBV15 and TRBJ2-5; D tentatively fits TRBD1 or TRBD2 (5 bases each). Germline CDR1 reads LNHNV; CDR2 reads YYDKDF (reference sequence). Trimming took off 1 base at V and 4 bases at J, with 16 bases between the two ends. The CDR3 length is 16 residues. CDR3 loop: CATSRAGASQRETQYF. CDR3 bases: TGTGCCACCAGCAGAGCCGGGGCTAGTCAGAGAGAGACCCAGTACTTC.

This clone was found a few times. The CDR3 coding sequence is TGTGCCAGCTGGGCCGGAGTTAACACCGGGGAGCTGTTTTTT. Its translation is CASWAGVNTGELFF. The rearrangement links TRBV18 to TRBJ2-2; unclear D gene. The CDR3 covers 14 residues. Trimming removed 7 bases from V and 2 bases from J, with 11 bases in between. Germline V CDR1 and CDR2: KGHSH, LQKENI.

The chain is built from TRBV18 and TRBJ1-1; D gene unclear. Germline-derived CDR1 and CDR2 are KGHSH and LQKENI. The V gene lost 3 bases and the J gene lost 6 bases, with 14 bases spanning the gap. There are 14 residues in the CDR3. CDR3: CASSPIVLSPEAFF. CDR3 coding DNA: TGTGCCAGCTCACCCATCGTCCTGTCCCCTGAAGCTTTCTTT.

The genes are TRBV11-2 and TRBJ1-1, with D unclear. The length of the CDR3 is 13 residues. Between the trimmed V and J ends, which lost 0 bases and 10 bases, there was a span of 12 bases. The germline V gene has CDR1 SGHAT and CDR2 FQNNGV. CDR3 in amino acids: CASSLDRSRGAFF. Here the CDR3 DNA reads TGTGCCAGCAGCTTAGATCGAAGCCGCGGAGCTTTCTTT.

This clone is a singleton in its sample. The gene calls are TRBV19 and TRBJ2-5; D is perhaps TRBD1 (5 bases). The ends were cut back, 2 bases at V and 5 bases at J, with 15 bases in the middle. Germline loops: CDR1 LNHDA, CDR2 SQIVND (reference sequence). The CDR3 has 15 amino acids. The CDR3 reads CASSIRGSPPETQYF. For the CDR3, the DNA is TGTGCCAGTAGTATAAGGGGTAGCCCCCCTGAGACCCAGTACTTC.